These 32 T cell receptor beta chains were all obtained from the same sample, sequenced in a study of blood T cell repertoires in COVID-19. The data were produced by immunoSEQ multiplex PCR, yet TCRdb's version contains in-frame clones alone and is incomplete. The table shows around 250,000 clones, with approximately 85% occurring only once. What was sequenced was PBMCs or T cells enriched from blood (not recorded which). The receptors originated from a woman between 45 and 65 years old who had recovered from COVID-19.

Here the CDR3 reads CASSPTGVSTEAFF. For the CDR3, the DNA is TGTGCCAGCAGCCCGACAGGGGTTAGCACTGAAGCTTTCTTT. The rearrangement joins TRBV7-3 to TRBJ1-1; 8 nucleotides align to TRBD1. The CDR3 is 14 residues long. V lost 5 bases, J lost 4 bases, and 6 bases stayed unmatched. Germline CDR1 reads SGHTA; CDR2 reads FQGTGA.

The chain uses TRBV5-1 and TRBJ2-1; D is unresolved. This CDR3 is 13 amino acids long. V lost 0 bases and J lost 2, with 3 bases in between. Germline V gene data show CDR1 as SGHRS and CDR2 as YFSETQ. CDR3 in DNA: TGCGCCAGCAGCTTGGCTCCCTACAATGAGCAGTTCTTC. Translating it yields CASSLAPYNEQFF. The full variable domain, with the rest looked up from reference TRBV5-1 and TRBJ2-1, is KAGVTQTPRYLIKTRGQQVTLSCSPISGHRSVSWYQQTPGQGLQFLFEYFSETQRNKGNFPGRFSGRQFSNSRSEMNVSTLELGDSALYLCASSLAPYNEQFFGPGTRLTVL.

The chain combines TRBV6-1 with TRBJ2-7; no definite D call. Trimming stripped 0 bases from V and 1 base from J, with 13 bases between. CDR3 length: 16 amino acids. CDR1 MNHNS and CDR2 SASEGT come from the germline V gene. The CDR3 is CASSEALFGFSYEQYF. The CDR3, as DNA: TGTGCCAGCAGTGAAGCGCTTTTTGGCTTTTCCTACGAGCAGTACTTC.

J is TRBJ2-7 and V is TRBV24-1, with 8 bases fitting TRBD1. The CDR3 contains 17 residues. Germline CDR1 KGHDR, CDR2 SFDVKD. The V gene end was trimmed by 1 base and the J gene end by 7 bases; junction bases not matched to a gene: 14. The CDR3 nucleotides are TGTGCCACCAGTGATTTTCGGCAGGGGGCAGAATTGTTGGAGCAGTACTTC. Amino acids: CATSDFRQGAELLEQYF.

The chain joins TRBV28 to TRBJ2-7; perhaps TRBD2 as D (5 bases). V lost 5 bases to trimming and J lost 0 bases, with 20 bases between them. The V gene's germline CDR1 is MDHEN and CDR2 SYDVKM. The CDR3 length is 17 residues. CDR3 bases: TGTGCCAGCAGTGATAGCGTTTCTTACTACCTCTCCTACGAGCAGTACTTC. Protein product: CASSDSVSYYLSYEQYF.

This clone was observed at least ten times. The chain has TRBV5-8 and TRBJ2-1, with 8 bases fitting TRBD2. In germline, CDR1 is SGHTS, CDR2 YDEGEE. V was clipped by 4 bases and J by 7 bases; unmatched bases: 16. The CDR3 is made up of 17 amino acids. In nucleotides, the CDR3 is TGTGCCAGCAGCCACGGACTAGCCGAAGGGTTACTAAATGAGCAGTTCTTC. It translates to CASSHGLAEGLLNEQFF.

This clone was counted once. The rearrangement uses TRBV21-1 and TRBJ1-1. TRBV21-1 is described as a pseudogene. The CDR3 covers 12 residues. CDR3 in DNA: TGTGCCACAGCGGACCCGGGAACTGAAGCTTTCTTT. As protein: CATADPGTEAFF.

The chain employs TRBV28 and TRBJ1-2; D perhaps matches TRBD1 (6 bases). V dropped 6 bases and J dropped 3 bases, with 14 bases sitting between them. This CDR3 comprises 14 residues. Germline lookup yields CDR1 MDHEN and CDR2 SYDVKM. The CDR3 bases are TGTGCCAGCAGCCAGGGGATACAGGACTATGGCTACACCTTC. This translates into CASSQGIQDYGYTF.

CDR3 sequence (DNA): TGTGCCAGCAGCCCACAGGGTTGGAATTCACCCCTCCACTTT. This sequence encodes CASSPQGWNSPLHF. This rearrangement joins TRBV7-9 to TRBJ1-6; TRBD1 is a possible D gene (6 bases). Per germline, CDR1 SEHNR and CDR2 FQNEAQ (reference sequence). The V and J ends lost 5 bases and 7 bases respectively, with 12 bases between them. This CDR3 comprises 14 residues.

This clone was seen once. The chain couples TRBV6-5 to TRBJ1-2, with a tentative D call TRBD1 (6 bases). Germline lookup yields CDR1 MNHEY and CDR2 SVGAGI. The ends were cut back, 5 bases at V and 4 bases at J, with 17 bases in the middle. The CDR3 consists of 15 residues. CDR3 coding DNA: TGTGCCAGCAGTCCTTCTCACACAGGGATCTATGGCTACACCTTC. Protein product: CASSPSHTGIYGYTF.

This clone was counted once. This chain joins TRBV7-9 and TRBJ2-1, with a tentative D call TRBD1 (5 bases). This CDR3 spans 12 amino acids. V was pared by 6 bases and J by 6 bases, with 9 bases between. From germline, CDR1 is SEHNR and CDR2 FQNEAQ (reference sequence). CDR3 DNA sequence: TGTGCCAGCAGAGCTCAGGGCAATGAGCAGTTCTTC. Translating it yields CASRAQGNEQFF.

There are a few counts of this clone. The chain uses TRBV11-2 and TRBJ1-2, with 7 bases that match TRBD1. Unmatched junction bases numbered 3, after V lost 6 bases and J lost 2 bases. Germline V gives CDR1 SGHAT, CDR2 FQNNGV. The CDR3 has 13 residues. The CDR3 sequence: CASRTGVNYGYTF. The DNA of the CDR3 is TGTGCCAGCAGAACAGGGGTAAACTATGGCTACACCTTC.

The V call is TRBV18, the J call TRBJ2-1; the match to TRBD2 covers 8 bases. Per germline, CDR1 KGHSH and CDR2 LQKENI. CDR3 size: 15 residues. Trimming cost V 6 bases and J 0 bases; bases outside gene matches: 4. In DNA, the CDR3 is TGTGCCAGCTCGCTTCTAGCGGGCTCCTACAATGAGCAGTTCTTC. It translates to CASSLLAGSYNEQFF. Supplemented by reference TRBV18 and TRBJ2-1, the full variable domain reads NAGVMQNPRHLVRRRGQEARLRCSPMKGHSHVYWYRQLPEEGLKFMVYLQKENIIDESGMPKERFSAEFPKEGPSILRIQQVVRGDSAAYFCASSLLAGSYNEQFFGPGTRLTVL.

This clone was counted once. The chain uses TRBV5-1 and TRBJ1-3; maybe TRBD1 (5 bases). Trimming pared 2 bases from V and 0 bases from J, leaving 15 bases between. The CDR3 spans 17 residues. Germline CDR1 reads SGHRS; CDR2 reads YFSETQ. Here the CDR3 DNA reads TGCGCCAGCAGCTTCGCACATCAGGGTGTCTCTGGAAACACCATATATTTT. Amino acid sequence: CASSFAHQGVSGNTIYF.

The chain employs TRBV27 and TRBJ1-6, with TRBD1 as a possible D gene (6 bases). CDR1 is MNHEY, CDR2 SMNVEV, per germline (reference sequence). The CDR3 contains 15 residues. Trimming removed 6 bases from V and 10 bases from J, with 19 bases in between. The CDR3: CASSYLQGQESPLHF. The CDR3, as DNA: TGTGCCAGCAGCTACCTCCAGGGGCAAGAATCACCCCTCCACTTT.

The chain joins TRBV2 to TRBJ2-1; 7 bases map to TRBD2. With 1 base clipped from V and 0 bases from J, the junction kept 12 bases outside the gene matches. Germline V CDR1 and CDR2: SNHLY, FYNNEI. The CDR3 length is 19 residues. The CDR3 coding sequence is TGTGCCAGCAGTGAAGATCCCTCGGCTAGCGGTTACTCCTACAATGAGCAGTTCTTC. The encoded protein is CASSEDPSASGYSYNEQFF.

This chain uses TRBV9 with TRBJ2-3; D perhaps matches TRBD1 (5 bases). The CDR3 has 17 amino acids. CDR1 and CDR2 from the germline V gene are SGDLS and YYNGEE. Trimming pared 1 base from V and 3 bases from J, leaving 18 bases between. CDR3 protein: CASSVSGTPYRTDTQYF. As DNA, the CDR3 is TGTGCCAGCAGCGTAAGTGGAACTCCCTACAGGACAGATACGCAGTATTTT. The whole variable domain, remainder taken from reference TRBV9 and TRBJ2-3, is DSGVTQTPKHLITATGQRVTLRCSPRSGDLSVYWYQQSLDQGLQFLIQYYNGEERAKGNILERFSAQQFPDLHSELNLSSLELGDSALYFCASSVSGTPYRTDTQYFGPGTRLTVL.

The genes are TRBV2 and TRBJ1-2; possible D gene TRBD1, 5 bases. V was cut by 1 base and J by 4 bases, with 13 bases left in between. This CDR3 has 15 amino acids. Germline assignment: CDR1 SNHLY and CDR2 FYNNEI. The CDR3 is CASSEVGGGFYGYTF. The CDR3 coding sequence is TGTGCCAGCAGTGAAGTGGGGGGGGGATTCTATGGCTACACCTTC.

This clone was observed once. One junction end does not reproduce the germline sequence, and a read error may be involved. The V gene is TRBV6-1, the J gene TRBJ2-1, with D possibly being TRBD2 (5 bases). CDR3 size: 15 residues. Germline CDR1 reads MNHNS; CDR2 reads SASEGT. The chain's CDR3 is CASSQAEKIYNEQFF. The CDR3 bases are TGTGCCAGCAGTCAAGCGGAGAAGATCTACAATGAGCAGTTCTTC.

J is TRBJ1-2 and V is TRBV27; 11 bases map to TRBD1. V lost 7 bases, J lost 6 bases, and 4 bases stayed unmatched. Germline V gene data show CDR1 as MNHEY and CDR2 as SMNVEV (reference sequence). CDR3 length: 13 amino acids. The CDR3 DNA follows: TGTGCCAGCAAGGACAGGGGGCTTCATGGCTACACCTTC. Its protein is CASKDRGLHGYTF.

The chain links TRBV11-1 to TRBJ2-7, with D possibly being TRBD2 (5 bases). The CDR3 covers 14 residues. Germline V lookup: CDR1 SGHAT, CDR2 FQDESV (reference sequence). V gave up 1 base and J gave up 2 bases, with 9 bases separating them. This CDR3 is CASSLERDAYEQYF. CDR3 in DNA: TGTGCCAGCAGCTTAGAGAGGGATGCCTACGAGCAGTACTTC. The variable domain in full, with the rest retrieved from reference TRBV11-1 and TRBJ2-7, is EAEVAQSPRYKITEKSQAVAFWCDPISGHATLYWYRQILGQGPELLVQFQDESVVDDSQLPKDRFSAERLKGVDSTLKIQPAELGDSAMYLCASSLERDAYEQYFGPGTRLTVT.

The CDR3 coding sequence is TGTGCCAGCAGTGAAGATAGCTCTGGAAACACCATATATTTT. Translated, it gives CASSEDSSGNTIYF. The chain is built from TRBV6-1 and TRBJ1-3, with D unclear. With 1 base removed from V and 0 bases from J, the gap between germline ends came to 4 bases. The CDR3 spans 14 residues. Per the germline V gene, CDR1 is MNHNS and CDR2 is SASEGT.

The V and J genes are TRBV29-1 and TRBJ2-3; 10 bases are shared with TRBD2. Trimming at V came to 4 bases and at J to 2 bases, leaving 3 bases not matched to a gene. The germline V gene encodes CDR1 SQVTM and CDR2 ANQGSEA. CDR3 length equals 14 residues. CDR3 residues: CSVGTSGNTDTQYF. CDR3 sequence (DNA): TGCAGCGTTGGGACTAGCGGTAACACAGATACGCAGTATTTT.

About this clone: At one end, the junction sequence differs from germline, possibly due to a read error. The gene calls are TRBV5-4 and TRBJ1-2; tentative D call: TRBD1 (6 bases). CDR3 length equals 15 residues. CDR1 is SGHNT, CDR2 YYREEE, per germline (reference sequence). The CDR3 bases are TGTGCCAGCAGATTGGGAGGAACAGGGATCGGTGGCTACACCTTC. It translates to CASRLGGTGIGGYTF.

Notes on this clone: Other nucleotide sequences in the sample specify the same CDR3. The genes are TRBV28 and TRBJ1-1, with a tentative D call TRBD1 (6 bases). The ends were cut back, 5 bases at V and 5 bases at J, with 12 bases in the middle. The length of the CDR3 is 13 residues. Germline V gene lookup returns CDR1 MDHEN and CDR2 SYDVKM. CDR3 sequence reads: CASSPQGNTEAFF. The CDR3 nucleotides read TGTGCCAGCAGTCCACAGGGAAATACTGAAGCTTTCTTT.

The J gene is TRBJ1-3, the V gene TRBV28; perhaps TRBD1 as D (6 bases). The germline V and J ends were trimmed by 4 bases and 4 bases, with 11 bases remaining between them. The CDR3 totals 14 residues. Looked up from germline, CDR1 is MDHEN and CDR2 is SYDVKM. The DNA for the CDR3 is TGTGCCAGCAGTTACAGGGTTTTAGGAAACACCATATATTTT. Translated, it gives CASSYRVLGNTIYF.

The sample holds one count of this clone. This chain uses TRBV29-1 with TRBJ1-1; D remains ambiguous. This CDR3 comprises 10 residues. V gave up 4 bases and J gave up 8 bases, with 8 bases separating them. From germline, CDR1 is SQVTM and CDR2 ANQGSEA. This CDR3 reads CSVAFAEAFF. In DNA, the CDR3 is TGCAGCGTTGCGTTCGCGGAAGCTTTCTTT.

The chain couples TRBV28 to TRBJ2-2; 7 bases fit TRBD1. The J segment lost 3 bases and the V segment lost 5 bases, leaving 9 bases of the junction unmatched. CDR3 size: 16 residues. The germline gives CDR1 MDHEN, CDR2 SYDVKM. The CDR3 DNA reads as TGTGCCAGCAGTCGACTTTGGACAGGAGACACCGGGGAGCTGTTTTTT. Protein product: CASSRLWTGDTGELFF.

This chain links TRBV7-6 with TRBJ2-3; the match to TRBD2 covers 7 bases. The ends lost 8 bases at V and 5 bases at J; junction bases unmatched: 13. There are 15 residues in the CDR3. Per germline, CDR1 SGHVS and CDR2 FNYEAQ. The CDR3 DNA follows: TGTGCCAGCGGAACACGGACTAGTCGGGGAGATACGCAGTATTTT. It encodes CASGTRTSRGDTQYF.

This chain connects TRBV27 to TRBJ2-7; 8 positions agree with TRBD2. This CDR3 is built from 18 residues. CDR1 and CDR2 (germline): MNHEY, SMNVEV (reference sequence). Trimming took 5 bases from V and 2 from J; bases not matched to a gene: 17. The CDR3 DNA follows: TGTGCCAGCAGTCTTATCTTCCGGGAGGGGAGGATGGCCTACGAGCAGTACTTC. Translated, it gives CASSLIFREGRMAYEQYF.

The chain couples TRBV7-2 to TRBJ1-3; D unclear. The CDR3 extends over 14 amino acids. The germline CDR1 and CDR2 sequences are SGHTA and FQGNSA. The V end lost 3 bases, the J end lost 0 bases, and 6 bases lay between the germline ends. The CDR3 region is CASSFASSGNTIYF. Here the CDR3 DNA reads TGTGCCAGCAGCTTCGCCAGCTCTGGAAACACCATATATTTT.

This clone was recorded at least ten times. The V call is TRBV5-6, the J call TRBJ2-3; 9 bases are shared with TRBD1. The CDR3 sequence is 15 residues long. V dropped 0 bases and J dropped 5; count of bases not matched to a gene: 4. Germline CDR1 SGHDT, CDR2 YYEEEE. CDR3 residues: CASSLGGQGIDTQYF. The CDR3 DNA follows: TGTGCCAGCAGCTTGGGAGGACAGGGGATAGATACGCAGTATTTT. The variable domain in full, with the rest retrieved from reference TRBV5-6 and TRBJ2-3, is DAGVTQSPTHLIKTRGQQVTLRCSPKSGHDTVSWYQQALGQGPQFIFQYYEEEERQRGNFPDRFSGHQFPNYSSELNVNALLLGDSALYLCASSLGGQGIDTQYFGPGTRLTVL.